This entry describes one TCR beta chain. Its antigen is currently unknown. Assay: immunoSEQ multiplex PCR; the TCRdb copy retains only in-frame clones and omits some. The sample lists about 82,000 clones, 75% to 95% occurring once. This CDR3 is built from 16 residues. In germline, CDR1 is KGHSH, CDR2 LQKENI. V shed 0 bases, J shed 6 bases, and the junction held 9 bases outside the gene matches. The sample comes from a study of OX40 agonist ivuxolimab in advanced cancers. About the research overall: Males comprised around 78% of the group, whose mean age was 60 years (range roughly 20 to 90).

Regarding the study as a whole: In the 0.1-3.0 mg/kg groups, partial responders showed among the lowest expansion. Specificity for antigen went undetermined in the expanded peripheral T cells.

Sequenced material: CD4+ or CD8+ T cells sorted from blood, taken in a trial of the OX40 agonist ivuxolimab. The receptor's source is an adult with an advanced solid tumor such as melanoma, head and neck, liver or kidney cancer. The J gene is TRBJ2-7, the V gene TRBV18, with TRBD1 matching 9 bases. The CDR3 region is CASSPPGTGGLLEQYF. CDR3 DNA sequence: TGTGCCAGCTCACCACCGGGTACAGGGGGCCTTCTCGAGCAGTACTTC.